The 24 T cell receptor beta chains below all came from one sample that was sequenced in a study of naive and memory T cell subsets. The SP2 primer and nested alpha and beta constant region primers amplified ligated cDNA in four rounds. Using its own MiXCR run on the 5' RACE reads, TCRdb lists one record per CDR3 protein. Of roughly 48,000 distinct CDR3 sequences in the sample, 4.7% are singletons; the top ten hold about 0.8%. TCR cDNA received a 3' ligated oligonucleotide that carried a UMI. All receptors derive from a female donor in good health.

This clonotype was observed many times. The chain employs TRBV9 and TRBJ2-7; D might be TRBD1 or TRBD2, each matching 7 bases. The CDR3 is 18 amino acids. Germline V gene data show CDR1 as SGDLS and CDR2 as YYNGEE. The ends were cut back, 5 bases at V and 4 bases at J, with 28 bases in the middle. In nucleotides, the CDR3 is TGTGCCAGCAGTCTGTCGGGCTCAGGGGGAGGGCCTGGATACGAGCAGTACTTC. It is translated as CASSLSGSGGGPGYEQYF.

This clonotype showed up many times. V gene TRBV28 combines with J gene TRBJ2-4; D gene ambiguous. Germline V CDR1 and CDR2: MDHEN, SYDVKM. The CDR3 extends over 15 amino acids. Trimming stripped 7 bases from V and 8 bases from J, with 21 bases between. The DNA of the CDR3 is TGTGCCAGCAATCCGGGTGGGGTTGAGGTGGACATTCAGTACTTC. Amino acid sequence: CASNPGGVEVDIQYF.

This clonotype was recorded many times. This rearrangement joins TRBV29-1 to TRBJ1-2; the match to TRBD1 covers 8 bases. The CDR3 loop spans 11 amino acids. After removal of 4 bases from V and 8 bases from J, the junction contained 3 bases not matched to a gene. Germline V gene data show CDR1 as SQVTM and CDR2 as ANQGSEA. The CDR3 spells CSVVWTGGYTF. CDR3 bases: TGCAGCGTTGTGTGGACAGGGGGCTACACCTTC.

This clonotype was detected many times. The chain links TRBV29-1 to TRBJ2-1; 10 bases map to TRBD2. The J segment lost 6 bases and the V segment lost 8 bases, leaving 7 bases of the junction unmatched. The germline V gene has CDR1 SQVTM and CDR2 ANQGSEA. This CDR3 region has 13 residues. In DNA form, the CDR3 reads TGCAGCATCTCTAGCGGGAGTTTCAATGAGCAGTTCTTC. Its protein product is CSISSGSFNEQFF.

This clonotype showed up just a few times. The chain is built from TRBV29-1 and TRBJ2-3; 11 positions agree with TRBD2. The CDR3 runs 17 residues. The germline V gene encodes CDR1 SQVTM and CDR2 ANQGSEA. Losses at the gene ends were 4 bases for V and 2 bases for J; bases not matched to a gene: 11. The CDR3 coding sequence is TGCAGCGTTGCGGTAGCGGGGGGGGGGGGTTTCACAGATACGCAGTATTTT. It translates to CSVAVAGGGGFTDTQYF.

The V call is TRBV10-3, the J call TRBJ1-6; D gene unclear. CDR3 size: 14 residues. In germline, CDR1 is ENHRY, CDR2 SYGVKD. The ends were cut back, 11 bases at V and 0 bases at J, with 11 bases in the middle. The CDR3 coding sequence is TGTGCCGTCTCGGCAAGCTCCTATAATTCACCCCTCCACTTT. This sequence encodes CAVSASSYNSPLHF.

There are many counts of this clonotype. The V and J genes are TRBV20-1 and TRBJ2-1, with D perhaps assigned TRBD1 or TRBD2 (5 bases each). V gave up 0 bases and J gave up 12 bases, with 9 bases separating them. This CDR3 has 11 residues. Germline-derived CDR1 and CDR2 are DFQATT and SNEGSKA (reference sequence). In DNA, the CDR3 is TGCAGTGCTAGAGATAGGGACCGGCAGTTCTTC. Translating gives CSARDRDRQFF.

This clonotype occurred many times. The DNA of the CDR3 is TGTGCCAGCAGTTTAAGTGGGTTGACGTGGGGAGGCTATGGCTACACCTTC. Translated: CASSLSGLTWGGYGYTF. This chain links TRBV28 with TRBJ1-2, with D uncertain. Between the trimmed V and J ends, which lost 2 bases and 4 bases, there was a span of 20 bases. The germline V gene has CDR1 MDHEN and CDR2 SYDVKM. The CDR3 is 17 amino acids.

This clonotype occurred many times. The J gene is TRBJ2-6, the V gene TRBV20-1; D remains ambiguous. The CDR3 is 14 amino acids. The V gene's germline CDR1 is DFQATT and CDR2 SNEGSKA (reference sequence). V lost 5 bases and J 0 bases, leaving 8 bases between the germline ends. CDR3 loop: CSAWVTSGANVLTF. CDR3 sequence (DNA): TGCAGTGCTTGGGTAACCTCTGGGGCCAACGTCCTGACTTTC.

Many counts were recorded for this clonotype. CDR3 protein: CSGELQSMNTEAFF. The CDR3 nucleotides are TGCAGTGGGGAACTACAGAGCATGAACACTGAAGCTTTCTTT. The chain has TRBV20-1 and TRBJ1-1; D not resolved. From germline, CDR1 is DFQATT and CDR2 SNEGSKA (reference sequence). V was pared by 7 bases and J by 0 bases, with 15 bases between. The CDR3 spans 14 residues.

This clonotype was seen at least ten times. V usage is TRBV7-2 and J usage is TRBJ2-5, with 9 bases fitting TRBD2. The V and J ends lost 4 bases and 4 bases, in that order; junction bases with no gene match: 4. Germline CDR1 and CDR2: SGHTA and FQGNSA. CDR3 length: 14 amino acids. CDR3 nucleotide sequence: TGTGCCAGCAGCTGGTCGCGGGGGGGAGAGACCCAGTACTTC. Its protein is CASSWSRGGETQYF.

This clonotype has a count of ten or more. This chain joins TRBV10-3 and TRBJ1-3, with D hard to call. The CDR3 consists of 15 residues. Between the trimmed V and J ends, which lost 3 bases and 0 bases, there was a span of 9 bases. The germline CDR1 and CDR2 sequences are ENHRY and SYGVKD. CDR3 amino acids: CAISEGPDSGNTIYF. The CDR3 coding sequence is TGTGCCATCAGTGAAGGTCCCGACTCTGGAAACACCATATATTTT.

This clonotype was counted ten times or more. The V gene is TRBV19, the J gene TRBJ2-2; 7 bases line up with TRBD2. After removal of 6 bases from V and 0 bases from J, the junction contained 4 bases not matched to a gene. From germline, CDR1 is LNHDA and CDR2 SQIVND (reference sequence). The CDR3 is made up of 15 amino acids. The DNA of the CDR3 is TGTGCCAGTAGAAATGCGGGGGCGAACACCGGGGAGCTGTTTTTT. Protein product: CASRNAGANTGELFF. Full variable domain (remainder filled in from reference TRBV19 and TRBJ2-2): DGGITQSPKYLFRKEGQNVTLSCEQNLNHDAMYWYRQDPGQGLRLIYYSQIVNDFQKGDIAEGYSVSREKKESFPLTVTSAQKNPTAFYLCASRNAGANTGELFFGEGSRLTVL.

This clonotype appeared a few times. J is TRBJ2-1 and V is TRBV3-1; 9 positions agree with TRBD2. With 2 bases clipped from V and 0 bases from J, the junction kept 2 bases outside the gene matches. Germline lookup yields CDR1 LGHDT and CDR2 YNNKEL (reference sequence). CDR3 size: 16 residues. The CDR3 region has the DNA TGTGCCAGCAGCCAAACTAGCGGGCTCTCCTACAATGAGCAGTTCTTC. Its protein is CASSQTSGLSYNEQFF.

This clonotype was seen repeatedly, ten times or more. The chain carries TRBV12-3 or TRBV12-4 and TRBJ1-3, with D perhaps TRBD1 (6 bases). Trimming pared 5 bases from V and 4 bases from J, leaving 21 bases between. CDR3 length: 17 amino acids. CDR3 DNA sequence: TGTGCCAGCAGTCCCCGGGACAAAATGTTGAGGGGAAACACCATATATTTT. Protein product: CASSPRDKMLRGNTIYF.

This clonotype was detected many times. The chain employs TRBV7-8 and TRBJ1-1; D is unclear. Germline V gene data show CDR1 as SGHVS and CDR2 as FQNEAQ. V lost 1 base to trimming and J lost 3 bases, with 12 bases between them. The CDR3 runs 15 residues. Here the CDR3 reads CASSLVVSGYTEAFF. CDR3 nucleotide sequence: TGTGCCAGCAGCTTAGTCGTTTCTGGGTACACTGAAGCTTTCTTT.

A remark on this clonotype: Since a much larger clone is just one base distant, this may be a read error. This chain connects TRBV10-3 to TRBJ2-3; no clear D gene. Trimming took 0 bases from V and 2 from J, leaving 9 bases between them. The germline V gene encodes CDR1 ENHRY and CDR2 SYGVKD. The CDR3 covers 15 residues. The CDR3 sequence is CAISESRRDTDTQYF. CDR3 sequence (DNA): TGTGCCATCAGTGAGTCCAGACGAGACACAGATACGCAGTATTTT.

This clonotype was observed at least ten times. The rearrangement joins TRBV14 to TRBJ2-7, with D possibly TRBD2 on 5 matching bases. The CDR3 consists of 14 residues. Germline values: CDR1 SGHDN, CDR2 FVKESK. The ends were cut back, 4 bases at V and 3 bases at J, with 13 bases in the middle. The CDR3, as DNA: TGTGCCAGCAGCCCCCCGGGGTCCTACTACGAGCAGTACTTC. Translating it yields CASSPPGSYYEQYF.

This clonotype came up many times. The chain is built from TRBV4-3 and TRBJ2-3; 10 positions agree with TRBD2. The length of the CDR3 is 21 residues. Germline V lookup: CDR1 LGHNA, CDR2 YSLEER. Trimming at V came to 0 bases and at J to 1 base, leaving 16 bases not matched to a gene. CDR3 DNA: TGCGCCAGCAGCCAAGACCCCGCGGCTAGCGGGAGTATCTCTCGCACAGATACGCAGTATTTT. Amino acid sequence: CASSQDPAASGSISRTDTQYF.

This clonotype was observed many times. This rearrangement joins TRBV20-1 to TRBJ2-1, with a possible D match to TRBD2 (6 bases). Germline values: CDR1 DFQATT, CDR2 SNEGSKA (reference sequence). The CDR3 sequence is 14 residues long. Trimming left V 0 bases short and J 3 bases short, with 9 bases between. Here the CDR3 reads CSARDGSGYNEQFF. Written as DNA, the CDR3 is TGCAGTGCTAGAGACGGGAGCGGCTACAATGAGCAGTTCTTC.

This clonotype was detected ten times or more. The V call is TRBV20-1, the J call TRBJ1-3; D possibly corresponds to TRBD1 (6 bases). The CDR3 is 14 residues long. V lost 6 bases and J 2 bases, leaving 14 bases between the germline ends. CDR1 DFQATT and CDR2 SNEGSKA come from the germline V gene (reference sequence). The DNA for the CDR3 is TGCAGTGCCCGCCGAGGGGGGGCTGGAAACACCATATATTTT. As protein: CSARRGGAGNTIYF.

Many counts were recorded for this clonotype. This chain links TRBV4-2 with TRBJ1-6; the D is unclear. The CDR3 has 16 residues. The V gene's germline CDR1 is LGHNA and CDR2 YNFKEQ. Trimming stripped 0 bases from V and 6 bases from J, with 12 bases between. In DNA form, the CDR3 reads TGTGCCAGCAGCCAAGAATTGGGCGGATCTAATTCACCCCTCCACTTT. Translating it yields CASSQELGGSNSPLHF.

The sample holds a few counts of this clonotype. The V and J genes are TRBV29-1 and TRBJ2-3; D is perhaps TRBD2 (6 bases). Trimming took off 7 bases at V and 3 bases at J, with 17 bases between the two ends. This CDR3 is built from 14 residues. The germline gives CDR1 SQVTM, CDR2 ANQGSEA. This CDR3 reads CSGGEVWGTDTQYF. As DNA, the CDR3 is TGCAGCGGAGGGGAGGTTTGGGGGACAGATACGCAGTATTTT.

Ten or more counts support this clonotype. The chain has TRBV4-3 and TRBJ2-7; tentative D call: TRBD2 (5 bases). CDR3 length equals 17 residues. In germline, CDR1 is LGHNA, CDR2 YSLEER. Trimming shortened V by 0 bases and J by 4 bases, and 19 bases separated the two germline ends. In DNA form, the CDR3 reads TGCGCCAGCAGCCAAGAATTGGTACTCACAAGAGGGTACGAGCAGTACTTC. Its protein is CASSQELVLTRGYEQYF.